This TCR beta chain was found in a study of shared clonotypes between healthy human individuals. Note on this clone: Its target is unknown. Other DNA sequences within the sample encode an identical CDR3.

General study findings and limits: Several donors showed sharing of 4.5% to 5% of naive CD4 clonotypes.

Assay execution took place at the deep level. The data were produced by immunoSEQ multiplex PCR, yet TCRdb's version contains in-frame clones alone and is incomplete. This sample yields roughly 1 million clones, of which roughly 74% are seen a single time; 0.5% to 0.6% belongs to the top ten. The V gene's germline CDR1 is SEHNR and CDR2 FQNEAQ (reference sequence). V was pared by 1 base and J by 1 base, with 7 bases between. The CDR3 is 14 amino acids. The V gene is TRBV7-9, the J gene TRBJ1-1; D not certain. This clonotype was obtained from a man between 18 and 29 years old in good health. Some clones in this sample may be carry-over from other donors' samples. Material: memory CD4+ T cells from PBMCs. Subset denoted: CD45RA-negative fraction. The CDR3 here is CASSLVTGNTEAFF. In DNA form, the CDR3 reads TGTGCCAGCAGCTTAGTCACCGGGAACACTGAAGCTTTCTTT.